The 13 T cell receptor beta chains in this list originate from one sample, sequenced in a study of blood T cell repertoires in COVID-19. TCRdb's copy holds only in-frame clones and misses some; the assay was immunoSEQ multiplex PCR. Here the sample spans about 13,000 clones, 65% to 90% being singletons. The sequenced sample was peripheral blood. The receptor source for this set is a man aged 35-49 years with active or convalescent COVID-19.

The V gene is TRBV15, the J gene TRBJ2-5; a possible D gene is TRBD1 (5 bases). The ends were cut back, 0 bases at V and 6 bases at J, with 11 bases in the middle. The germline V gene has CDR1 LNHNV and CDR2 YYDKDF (reference sequence). This CDR3 has 14 residues. The CDR3 region is CATSRDQGWKTQYF. The DNA for the CDR3 is TGTGCCACCAGCAGAGACCAGGGTTGGAAGACCCAGTACTTC.

The CDR3 here is CASSQGQGSDTQYF. Written as DNA, the CDR3 is TGCGCCAGCAGCCAAGGACAGGGCTCAGATACGCAGTATTTT. The V and J genes are TRBV4-3 and TRBJ2-3, with 7 bases lining up with TRBD1. Germline lookup yields CDR1 LGHNA and CDR2 YSLEER. There are 14 residues in the CDR3. V lost 1 base to trimming and J lost 4 bases; unmatched junction nucleotides: 2.

This clone is medium-sized within its sample. The chain has TRBV21-1 and TRBJ2-3; TRBD2, the D gene given by the table, was not confirmed from the DNA. TRBV21-1 is termed a pseudogene. The CDR3 sequence is 15 residues long. CDR3 DNA: TGTGCCAGCAGCTGGCGGGGGGGCCTTACAGATACGCAGTATTTT. This encodes CASSWRGGLTDTQYF.

The rearrangement joins TRBV23-1 to TRBJ2-5; TRBD1 matches at 8 bases. TRBV23-1 is annotated as an ORF whose role is uncertain. CDR3 size: 14 residues. Trimming took 6 bases from V and 5 from J; bases not matched to a gene: 8. This chain's CDR3 is CASSRTGGQETQYF. The CDR3 DNA follows: TGCGCCAGCAGCCGTACAGGGGGTCAGGAGACCCAGTACTTC.

The CDR3 DNA sequence: TGTGCCAGCAGCTTCACTGGGACAGGGGGAGGGGGAGAGACCCAGTACTTC. Protein product: CASSFTGTGGGGETQYF. The V call is TRBV7-6, the J call TRBJ2-5, with 11 nucleotides matching TRBD1. Trimming removed 3 bases from V and 4 bases from J; junction bases left unmatched: 10. CDR1 is SGHVS, CDR2 FNYEAQ, per germline. This CDR3 contains 17 residues. The variable domain in full, completed from reference TRBV7-6 and TRBJ2-5, reads GAGVSQSPRYKVTKRGQDVALRCDPISGHVSLYWYRQALGQGPEFLTYFNYEAQQDKSGLPNDRFSAERPEGSISTLTIQRTEQRDSAMYRCASSFTGTGGGGETQYFGPGTRLLVL.

The chain carries TRBV11-3 and TRBJ2-7; no clear D gene. The CDR3 totals 13 residues. Germline lookup yields CDR1 SGHNT and CDR2 YENEEA. V shed 5 bases and J shed 1 base, with 9 bases lying between them. The CDR3 nucleotides read TGTGCCAGCAGCCGCAGGTTATCCTACGAGCAGTACTTC. Translated, it gives CASSRRLSYEQYF.

V gene TRBV28 combines with J gene TRBJ2-7; D may be TRBD2 (6 bases). Germline V gene sequence: CDR1 MDHEN, CDR2 SYDVKM. V lost 3 bases to trimming and J lost 7 bases, with 13 bases between them. The CDR3 is 13 amino acids. In nucleotides, the CDR3 is TGTGCCAGCAGTTTGCGGGCCGCGGGGGAGCAGTACTTC. Protein: CASSLRAAGEQYF.

The V and J genes are TRBV9 and TRBJ2-7; 7 nucleotides line up with TRBD2. Germline CDR1 is SGDLS and CDR2 is YYNGEE. The V and J ends lost 0 bases and 7 bases, in that order; junction bases with no gene match: 10. The CDR3 runs 15 residues. CDR3 protein: CASSVGGVPGGEQYF. The CDR3 DNA follows: TGTGCCAGCAGCGTAGGAGGAGTGCCGGGGGGTGAGCAGTACTTC.

The chain is built from TRBV18 and TRBJ2-4, with D unresolved. CDR1 and CDR2 from the germline V gene are KGHSH and LQKENI. The CDR3 covers 15 residues. Between the trimmed V and J ends, which lost 1 base and 9 bases, there was a span of 16 bases. The CDR3 protein is CASSPLGQSDGIQYF. In DNA, the CDR3 is TGTGCCAGCTCACCACTGGGCCAATCTGACGGCATTCAGTACTTC.

The V call is TRBV3-1 (or the pseudogene TRBV3-2), the J call TRBJ2-7, with a possible D match to TRBD1 (6 bases). In germline, CDR1 is LGHDT, CDR2 YNNKEL (reference sequence). The CDR3 is 15 amino acids. V was pared by 1 base and J by 3 bases, with 13 bases between. The CDR3 spells CASSQVGQGVYEQYF. CDR3 in DNA: TGTGCCAGCAGCCAAGTGGGACAAGGTGTCTACGAGCAGTACTTC.

In its sample, this clone was seen a few times. The rearrangement uses TRBV27 and TRBJ1-1; D might be TRBD1 (5 bases). CDR1 MNHEY and CDR2 SMNVEV come from the germline V gene (reference sequence). Trimming pared 4 bases from V and 4 bases from J, leaving 13 bases between. The CDR3 length is 14 residues. The DNA of the CDR3 is TGTGCCAGCAGTTCTAACCAGGGATTCACTGAAGCTTTCTTT. Translating it yields CASSSNQGFTEAFF.

This clone was seen more than once but under ten times. This chain links TRBV30 with TRBJ1-2; D is unresolved. Between the trimmed V and J ends, which lost 6 bases and 3 bases, there was a span of 5 bases. Germline CDR1 reads GTSNPN; CDR2 reads SVGIG (reference sequence). This CDR3 is built from 10 residues. This CDR3 reads CACTDYGYTF. CDR3 in DNA: TGTGCCTGTACAGACTATGGCTACACCTTC.

This clone was counted only a few times. In DNA, the CDR3 is TGTGCCAGCAGCTTGTATAACCCCGGAGGCATGAACACTGAAGCTTTCTTT. Protein sequence: CASSLYNPGGMNTEAFF. The V and J genes are TRBV5-8 and TRBJ1-1; D unresolved. This CDR3 region has 17 residues. Germline V CDR1 and CDR2: SGHTS, YDEGEE. Trimming pared 1 base from V and 0 bases from J, leaving 16 bases between.